The 14 T cell receptor beta chains below come from one sample, sequenced in a study of cytotoxic CD8 clonotypes in ibrutinib-treated CLL (dated by TCRdb to about 2021). The sample's time point, from its label and the paper: 20 to 25 months on ibrutinib. Library construction relied on the immunoSEQ multiplex PCR assay. The source is immuneACCESS, and TCRdb retained only in-frame sequences with V and J called. Part of the clones is not carried over; for the studies checked, unresolved V genes explain less than half of this, and the remainder is unexplained. The sample records some 120,000 clones, under 90% of which are singletons. 3% to 4% of the sample is held by the ten biggest clonotypes. The sample here was PBMCs, taken after 24 months of ibrutinib treatment. The receptors come from a human donor with chronic lymphocytic leukemia.

The chain is built from TRBV10-3 and TRBJ1-6; tentatively, D is TRBD1 (5 bases). Germline CDR1 and CDR2: ENHRY and SYGVKD. This CDR3 spans 15 amino acids. Deletions cut 3 bases from V and 5 bases from J, with 11 bases between. The CDR3 protein is CAISDKGADNSPLHF. CDR3 DNA: TGTGCCATCAGTGATAAAGGGGCGGATAATTCACCCCTCCACTTT.

V usage is TRBV11-2 and J usage is TRBJ1-1, with a tentative D call TRBD1 (5 bases). There are 15 residues in the CDR3. The V and J ends lost 3 bases and 0 bases respectively, with 11 bases between them. Germline assignment: CDR1 SGHAT and CDR2 FQNNGV. The CDR3 loop is CASSLVWGLNTEAFF. CDR3 coding DNA: TGTGCCAGCAGCTTGGTATGGGGCCTGAACACTGAAGCTTTCTTT.

This chain joins TRBV5-1 and TRBJ2-3; 7 nucleotides align to TRBD1. Germline CDR1 SGHRS, CDR2 YFSETQ. CDR3 length equals 15 residues. Trimming cost V 4 bases and J 9 bases; bases outside gene matches: 14. DNA for the CDR3: TGCGCCAGCAGCACCAAAGCGGACAGGTCCGTAACGCAGTATTTT. It yields the protein CASSTKADRSVTQYF.

The chain combines TRBV9 with TRBJ2-2; the D call may be TRBD1 or TRBD2 (6 bases each). The V end lost 0 bases, the J end lost 0 bases, and 24 bases lay between the germline ends. Per the germline V gene, CDR1 is SGDLS and CDR2 is YYNGEE. The CDR3 is 21 residues long. Written as DNA, the CDR3 is TGTGCCAGCAGCGTAGAGAAGGCCCCGTTCTGGGGGGCTACGAACACCGGGGAGCTGTTTTTT. The encoded protein is CASSVEKAPFWGATNTGELFF.

Written as DNA, the CDR3 is TGTGCCAGCAGCTTAGCGGGACACTATTTCGGAGCCGGGGATTCACCCCTCCACTTT. It specifies CASSLAGHYFGAGDSPLHF. The chain is built from TRBV7-2 and TRBJ1-6, with D possibly TRBD1 on 6 matching bases. The CDR3 length is 19 residues. Germline V gene sequence: CDR1 SGHTA, CDR2 FQGNSA. The V gene lost 0 bases and the J gene lost 8 bases, with 23 bases spanning the gap.

This chain joins TRBV6-5 and TRBJ1-1; a weak D match, TRBD1 (5 bases). The V gene's germline CDR1 is MNHEY and CDR2 SVGAGI. The germline V and J ends were trimmed by 7 bases and 0 bases, with 9 bases remaining between them. This CDR3 is 13 amino acids long. CDR3 sequence (DNA): TGTGCCAGCAACAGGATCATGAACACTGAAGCTTTCTTT. Residues: CASNRIMNTEAFF.

For the CDR3, the DNA is TGTGCCAGCAGCTTAGGGCCGGGACAGGGGAAGCAGTTCTTC. Its translation: CASSLGPGQGKQFF. The V call is TRBV7-3, the J call TRBJ2-1, with 10 bases identical to TRBD1. V was pared by 2 bases and J by 11 bases, with 6 bases of the junction left unmatched. Germline values: CDR1 SGHTA, CDR2 FQGTGA. This CDR3 is built from 14 residues.

This clone was detected a few times. The chain links TRBV5-6 to TRBJ2-5; D gene ambiguous. The length of the CDR3 is 15 residues. Trimming shortened V by 0 bases and J by 0 bases, and 9 bases separated the two germline ends. The V gene's germline CDR1 is SGHDT and CDR2 YYEEEE. The CDR3 sequence: CASSLEVQNQETQYF. The CDR3 nucleotides are TGTGCCAGCAGCTTGGAGGTACAGAACCAAGAGACCCAGTACTTC.

The chain carries TRBV5-1 and TRBJ1-4; TRBD1 matches 7 bases. The CDR3 loop spans 16 amino acids. Trimming cost V 1 base and J 8 bases; bases outside gene matches: 11. CDR1 and CDR2 from the germline V gene are SGHRS and YFSETQ. The chain's CDR3 is CASSLRGTVLGEKLFF. The CDR3 DNA is TGCGCCAGCAGCTTGCGAGGGACAGTATTAGGGGAAAAACTGTTTTTT. The whole variable domain, filled in from reference TRBV5-1 and TRBJ1-4, reads KAGVTQTPRYLIKTRGQQVTLSCSPISGHRSVSWYQQTPGQGLQFLFEYFSETQRNKGNFPGRFSGRQFSNSRSEMNVSTLELGDSALYLCASSLRGTVLGEKLFFGSGTQLSVL.

The chain has TRBV5-4 and TRBJ2-7, with D possibly TRBD1 on 6 matching bases. The ends were cut back, 6 bases at V and 6 bases at J, with 22 bases in the middle. The CDR3 totals 15 residues. Germline V CDR1 and CDR2: SGHNT, YYREEE (reference sequence). The CDR3 region has the DNA TGTGCCAGCACTCTGAACGGACAGAGGGATGGCGAGCAGTACTTC. This codes for CASTLNGQRDGEQYF.

The genes are TRBV10-1 and TRBJ2-6, with TRBD2 matching over 7 bases. CDR3 length equals 14 residues. The germline V gene has CDR1 WNHNN and CDR2 SYGVQD (reference sequence). Trimming took 0 bases from V and 12 from J; bases not matched to a gene: 5. This chain's CDR3 is CASSESGRESVLTF. The CDR3 DNA sequence: TGCGCCAGCAGTGAGTCGGGGAGGGAAAGCGTCCTGACTTTC.

This chain uses TRBV7-2 with TRBJ2-2; possibly TRBD1 for D (6 bases). CDR1 is SGHTA and CDR2 is FQGNSA in the germline V gene. The ends were cut back, 5 bases at V and 3 bases at J, with 13 bases in the middle. CDR3 length: 15 amino acids. CDR3 amino acids: CASSRGPGDTGELFF. The DNA of the CDR3 is TGTGCCAGCAGCCGAGGGCCAGGGGACACCGGGGAGCTGTTTTTT.

Worth noting for this clone: The identical CDR3 is also encoded by other nucleotide sequences in the sample. The J gene is TRBJ2-7, the V gene TRBV30, with unresolved D. The CDR3 totals 12 residues. Germline CDR1 reads GTSNPN; CDR2 reads SVGIG (reference sequence). With 3 bases removed from V and 4 bases from J, the gap between germline ends came to 10 bases. This CDR3 reads CAWSGEMYEQYF. The CDR3 region has the DNA TGTGCCTGGAGCGGCGAGATGTACGAGCAGTACTTC.

The chain has TRBV7-4 and TRBJ2-3; TRBD2 matches at 7 bases. V shed 1 base, J shed 0 bases, and the junction held 7 bases outside the gene matches. CDR1 is SGHVT, CDR2 SQSDAQ, per germline. The CDR3 sequence is 17 residues long. The CDR3 reads CASSLDPRGDSTDTQYF. Written as DNA, the CDR3 is TGTGCCAGCAGCTTAGATCCCCGGGGGGACAGCACAGATACGCAGTATTTT.